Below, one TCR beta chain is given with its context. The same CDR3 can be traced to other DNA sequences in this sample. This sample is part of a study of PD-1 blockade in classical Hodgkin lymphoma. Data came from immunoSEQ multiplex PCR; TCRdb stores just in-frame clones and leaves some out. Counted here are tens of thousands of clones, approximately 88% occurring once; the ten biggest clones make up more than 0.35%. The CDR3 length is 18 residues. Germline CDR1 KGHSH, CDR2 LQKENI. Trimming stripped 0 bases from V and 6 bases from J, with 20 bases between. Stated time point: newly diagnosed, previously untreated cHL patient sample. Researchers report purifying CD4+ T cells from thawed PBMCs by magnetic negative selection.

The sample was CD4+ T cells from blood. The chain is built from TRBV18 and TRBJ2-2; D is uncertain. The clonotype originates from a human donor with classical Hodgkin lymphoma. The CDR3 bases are TGTGCCAGCTCACCACCTGTACGCCCATCCTTGGGCTCCGGGGAGCTGTTTTTT. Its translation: CASSPPVRPSLGSGELFF.